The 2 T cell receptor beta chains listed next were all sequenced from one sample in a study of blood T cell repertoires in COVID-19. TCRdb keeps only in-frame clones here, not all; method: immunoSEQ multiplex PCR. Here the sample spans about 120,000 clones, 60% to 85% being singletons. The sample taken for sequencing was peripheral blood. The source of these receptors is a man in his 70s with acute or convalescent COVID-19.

The CDR3 reads CASSLDGRGDYNEQFF. DNA for the CDR3: TGTGCCAGCAGCTTAGATGGCAGGGGGGATTACAATGAGCAGTTCTTC. The chain uses TRBV7-3 and TRBJ2-1; possibly TRBD1 for D (7 bases). V lost 2 bases to trimming and J lost 4 bases, with 15 bases between them. Germline lookup yields CDR1 SGHTA and CDR2 FQGTGA. The CDR3 consists of 16 residues.

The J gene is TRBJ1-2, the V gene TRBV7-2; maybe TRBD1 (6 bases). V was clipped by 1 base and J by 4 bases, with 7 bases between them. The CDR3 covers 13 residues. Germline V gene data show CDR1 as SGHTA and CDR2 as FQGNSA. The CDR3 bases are TGTGCCAGCAGCTTAGACAGGGTCTATGGCTACACCTTC. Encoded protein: CASSLDRVYGYTF.